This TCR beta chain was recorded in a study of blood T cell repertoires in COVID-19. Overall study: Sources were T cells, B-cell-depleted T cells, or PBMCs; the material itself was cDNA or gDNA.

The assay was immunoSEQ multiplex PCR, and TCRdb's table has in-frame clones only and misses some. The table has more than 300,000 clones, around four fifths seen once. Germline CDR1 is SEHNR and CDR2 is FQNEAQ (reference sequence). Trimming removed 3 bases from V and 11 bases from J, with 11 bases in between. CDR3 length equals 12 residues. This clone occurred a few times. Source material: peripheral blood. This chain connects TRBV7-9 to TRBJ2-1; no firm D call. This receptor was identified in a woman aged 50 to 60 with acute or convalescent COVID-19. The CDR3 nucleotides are TGTGCCAGCAGCTTGATCCCCGCGAAGCAGTTCTTC. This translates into CASSLIPAKQFF.